This T cell receptor (beta chain) was sequenced for a study of Graves' ophthalmopathy and Graves' hyperthyroidism. Study summary: Samples of peripheral blood were obtained at initial diagnosis, prior to treatment of any kind. Notes on the study in general: A 13-signature model separated ophthalmopathy from stable hyperthyroidism, roughly 85% sensitivity, around 78% specificity. Blood samples also showed most expanded thyroid clonotypes exceeding 0.001 frequency.

CDR1 and CDR2 from the germline V gene are SQVTM and ANQGSEA. This CDR3 contains 13 residues. V shed 6 bases and J 4 bases; nucleotides not matched to a gene: 5. Other autoimmune disease, uncontrolled infection, pregnancy and lactation led to exclusion. In regard to this clonotype: Its antigen is unidentified.

Investigators amplified TCR beta CDR3 regions from RNA transcripts. The library came from an HTBI-primed first-round RT-PCR and a second-round multiplex PCR. Each CDR3 protein is one row after TCRdb ran MiXCR on the multiplex PCR reads. Of around 670,000 distinct CDR3 sequences in the sample, roughly 40% were seen once. V usage is TRBV29-1 and J usage is TRBJ1-1, with 10 bases identical to TRBD1. Sequencing used peripheral blood. The sequence was obtained from an adult man with Graves' ophthalmopathy. The CDR3 nucleotides read TGCAGCGTAGGGGACAGGGGTGCCACTGAAGCTTTCTTT. Translated: CSVGDRGATEAFF.